The 23 T cell receptor beta chains reported below all come from one sample, sequenced in a study of blood T cell repertoires in COVID-19. Sequencing used immunoSEQ multiplex PCR; TCRdb keeps in-frame clones, though not all of them. The sample holds some 170,000 clones; 75% to 85% are singletons and the top ten take roughly 15%. The source material was PBMCs or T cells enriched from blood (not recorded which). The receptors derive from a man between 50 and 59 years old who had recovered from COVID-19.

This chain links TRBV5-1 with TRBJ2-2; 9 bases agree with TRBD1. There are 15 residues in the CDR3. CDR1 and CDR2 (germline): SGHRS, YFSETQ. The V gene end was trimmed by 5 bases and the J gene end by 2 bases; junction bases not matched to a gene: 4. This CDR3 is CASSSGQGNTGELFF. In DNA form, the CDR3 reads TGCGCCAGCAGTTCGGGACAGGGAAACACCGGGGAGCTGTTTTTT.

J is TRBJ2-2 and V is TRBV11-3; 7 bases are a match to TRBD1. The CDR3 runs to 16 residues. The V segment lost 5 bases and the J segment 0 bases; nucleotides outside the gene matches: 6. The germline V gene encodes CDR1 SGHNT and CDR2 YENEEA. In DNA form, the CDR3 reads TGTGCCAGCAGCCGGACGGACAGGACGAACACCGGGGAGCTGTTTTTT. It is translated as CASSRTDRTNTGELFF.

This sequence joins TRBV19 and TRBJ1-3, with a weak D call TRBD1 (5 bases). V lost 5 bases and J lost 1, with 18 bases in between. Germline V gene sequence: CDR1 LNHDA, CDR2 SQIVND (reference sequence). The CDR3 loop spans 17 amino acids. In DNA, the CDR3 is TGTGCCAGTAGTGAACGGGCCAGGGTTCTATCTGGAAACACCATATATTTT. This encodes CASSERARVLSGNTIYF.

This rearrangement joins TRBV18 to TRBJ1-5; no firm D call. This CDR3 is 14 amino acids long. V was trimmed by 2 bases and J by 3 bases, leaving 8 bases between them. From germline, CDR1 is KGHSH and CDR2 LQKENI. CDR3 nucleotide sequence: TGTGCCAGCTCACCAGCCCGAGACAATCAGCCCCAGCATTTT. This translates into CASSPARDNQPQHF.

The chain employs TRBV19 and TRBJ1-1; TRBD1 might be the D (6 bases). The CDR3 spans 15 residues. Deletions cut 7 bases from V and 0 bases from J, with 15 bases between. Germline V lookup: CDR1 LNHDA, CDR2 SQIVND (reference sequence). The CDR3 region is CASTSPGAMNTEAFF. The CDR3 DNA follows: TGTGCCAGTACCTCCCCAGGGGCGATGAACACTGAAGCTTTCTTT.

J is TRBJ2-2 and V is TRBV11-2; D perhaps matches TRBD1 (6 bases). This CDR3 spans 15 amino acids. The germline gives CDR1 SGHAT, CDR2 FQNNGV. V lost 5 bases to trimming and J lost 4 bases, with 14 bases between them. CDR3 sequence: CASSRRQEITGELFF. The CDR3 DNA sequence: TGTGCCAGCAGCAGAAGACAGGAGATCACCGGGGAGCTGTTTTTT. The whole variable domain, remainder taken from reference TRBV11-2 and TRBJ2-2, is EAGVAQSPRYKIIEKRQSVAFWCNPISGHATLYWYQQILGQGPKLLIQFQNNGVVDDSQLPKDRFSAERLKGVDSTLKIQPAKLEDSAVYLCASSRRQEITGELFFGEGSRLTVL.

The chain is built from TRBV14 and TRBJ2-2; the D gene is possibly TRBD1 (6 bases). In germline, CDR1 is SGHDN, CDR2 FVKESK. The V end lost 4 bases, the J end lost 5 bases, and 14 bases lay between the germline ends. This CDR3 spans 15 amino acids. The CDR3 spells CASSPTRGSTGELFF. For the CDR3, the DNA is TGTGCCAGCAGCCCCACAAGGGGGTCGACCGGGGAGCTGTTTTTT.

This clone appeared a single time. The junction shows a germline mismatch at one end, possibly a read error. The chain carries TRBV4-2 and TRBJ2-1; 8 bases are shared with TRBD1. Germline V lookup: CDR1 LGHNA, CDR2 YNFKEQ. This CDR3 spans 12 amino acids. This CDR3 reads CASSQEVGQGVF. The CDR3 DNA reads as TGTGCCAGCAGCCAAGAAGTAGGACAGGGAGTCTTC.

CDR3 DNA: TGTGCCACCAGCAGAGAGGATAGGGGGCTAATGTTAGGCAATCAGCCCCAGCATTTT. It specifies CATSREDRGLMLGNQPQHF. J is TRBJ1-5 and V is TRBV15, with 7 bases lining up with TRBD1. V trimming: 0 bases; J trimming: 2 bases; junction bases outside the gene matches: 13. The germline gives CDR1 LNHNV, CDR2 YYDKDF (reference sequence). The CDR3 contains 19 residues.

The gene calls are TRBV5-8 and TRBJ1-5, with TRBD1 identical over 7 bases. Trimming at V came to 4 bases and at J to 0 bases, leaving 4 bases not matched to a gene. This CDR3 comprises 15 residues. The V gene's germline CDR1 is SGHTS and CDR2 YDEGEE. This chain's CDR3 is CASSPGQFSNQPQHF. The CDR3 DNA reads TGTGCCAGCAGCCCGGGACAGTTTAGCAATCAGCCCCAGCATTTT.

This chain connects TRBV6-5 to TRBJ1-1, with D hard to call. The CDR3 is 13 residues long. Germline values: CDR1 MNHEY, CDR2 SVGAGI. The V and J ends lost 1 base and 6 bases respectively, with 9 bases between them. The CDR3 DNA reads TGTGCCAGCAGTTACTTGTCCGGGGCTGAAGCTTTCTTT. Its protein product is CASSYLSGAEAFF.

This chain connects TRBV3-1 (or the pseudogene TRBV3-2) to TRBJ2-2, with 12 bases matching TRBD2. J was trimmed by 9 bases and V by 4 bases; bases with no gene match: 6. CDR3 length equals 15 residues. Germline V lookup: CDR1 LGHDT, CDR2 YNNKEL (reference sequence). This CDR3 is CASSPTSGGPRELFF. The CDR3, as DNA: TGTGCCAGCAGCCCCACTAGCGGGGGGCCTCGGGAGCTGTTTTTT.

The J gene is TRBJ1-2, the V gene TRBV6-5; 7 bases map to TRBD1. Trimming took 0 bases from V and 3 from J; bases not matched to a gene: 4. CDR1 is MNHEY, CDR2 SVGAGI, per germline. This CDR3 has 15 amino acids. CDR3 amino acids: CASSYSEGADYGYTF. DNA for the CDR3: TGTGCCAGCAGTTACTCTGAGGGGGCGGACTATGGCTACACCTTC.

The chain combines TRBV28 with TRBJ1-1; TRBD1 is a possible D gene (5 bases). The V end lost 6 bases, the J end lost 1 base, and 24 bases lay between the germline ends. The CDR3 spans 18 residues. Germline V gives CDR1 MDHEN, CDR2 SYDVKM. The chain's CDR3 is CASSRSPVRQIPNTEAFF. In nucleotides, the CDR3 is TGTGCCAGCAGCCGCAGCCCAGTTCGACAGATTCCGAACACTGAAGCTTTCTTT.

This chain links TRBV5-1 with TRBJ2-7; D perhaps matches TRBD2 (5 bases). Trimming removed 0 bases from V and 3 bases from J, with 7 bases in between. Germline-derived CDR1 and CDR2 are SGHRS and YFSETQ. This CDR3 has 13 residues. Here the CDR3 DNA reads TGCGCCAGCAGCTTGGTGGGAGACTACGAGCAGTACTTC. Translating it yields CASSLVGDYEQYF.

This clone is a singleton in its sample. The chain couples TRBV27 to TRBJ1-4, with a tentative D call TRBD1 (5 bases). CDR1 is MNHEY and CDR2 is SMNVEV in the germline V gene (reference sequence). V lost 6 bases to trimming and J lost 3 bases, with 17 bases between them. The CDR3 is 16 amino acids. The CDR3 region has the DNA TGTGCCAGCAGGGCCGAGGGATGGGGGGCTAATGAAAAACTGTTTTTT. The encoded protein is CASRAEGWGANEKLFF.

Here the CDR3 reads CASSSGTGGENTIYF. In DNA form, the CDR3 reads TGCGCCAGCAGCTCGGGGACAGGGGGAGAAAACACCATATATTTT. The genes are TRBV5-1 and TRBJ1-3, with 11 bases aligning to TRBD1. The ends lost 3 bases at V and 6 bases at J; junction bases unmatched: 5. The CDR3 totals 15 residues. The V gene's germline CDR1 is SGHRS and CDR2 YFSETQ.

The chain carries TRBV24-1 and TRBJ1-2; 7 bases align to TRBD1. V lost 0 bases and J lost 4; bases outside the gene matches: 4. CDR1 KGHDR and CDR2 SFDVKD come from the germline V gene. The CDR3 has 15 amino acids. The CDR3, as DNA: TGTGCCACCAGTGATTTGTGGGGGACAGTCTATGGCTACACCTTC. Its protein product is CATSDLWGTVYGYTF.

The chain uses TRBV9 and TRBJ2-2; D not certain. Germline CDR1 reads SGDLS; CDR2 reads YYNGEE. The length of the CDR3 is 15 residues. Trimming removed 0 bases from V and 6 bases from J, with 12 bases in between. CDR3 DNA sequence: TGTGCCAGCAGCGTAGCTACGAGAACGCCCGGGGAGCTGTTTTTT. Translated: CASSVATRTPGELFF.

This rearrangement joins TRBV28 to TRBJ1-1, with D unresolved. Germline CDR1 is MDHEN and CDR2 is SYDVKM. V lost 2 bases to trimming and J lost 3 bases, with 10 bases between them. The CDR3 extends over 14 amino acids. In DNA form, the CDR3 reads TGTGCCAGCAGTTTACTAGGTTCCGACACTGAAGCTTTCTTT. This gives the protein CASSLLGSDTEAFF.

The rearrangement joins TRBV7-9 to TRBJ1-4, with 7 bases identical to TRBD1. The V and J ends lost 4 bases and 7 bases, in that order; junction bases with no gene match: 6. There are 14 residues in the CDR3. From germline, CDR1 is SEHNR and CDR2 FQNEAQ (reference sequence). CDR3: CASSSDRVGEKLFF. The CDR3 nucleotides are TGTGCCAGCAGCTCAGACAGGGTCGGTGAAAAACTGTTTTTT.

This chain's CDR3 is CASSSRTGLSNQPQHF. CDR3 in DNA: TGTGCCAGCAGCTCCCGGACAGGGCTTAGCAATCAGCCCCAGCATTTT. This chain connects TRBV7-6 to TRBJ1-5; 8 nucleotides match TRBD1. The germline V gene has CDR1 SGHVS and CDR2 FNYEAQ. This CDR3 region has 16 residues. Losses at the gene ends were 4 bases for V and 0 bases for J; bases not matched to a gene: 5.

V is TRBV7-2 and J is TRBJ2-3, with D possibly being TRBD1 (6 bases). The CDR3 is 15 amino acids. The germline CDR1 and CDR2 sequences are SGHTA and FQGNSA. The V end was cut by 4 bases, the J end by 0 bases, with 11 bases between. The CDR3 DNA follows: TGTGCCAGCAGCTGGTGGGGGCAGAGCACAGATACGCAGTATTTT. Its protein product is CASSWWGQSTDTQYF. The variable domain in full, completed from reference TRBV7-2 and TRBJ2-3, reads GAGVSQSPSNKVTEKGKDVELRCDPISGHTALYWYRQSLGQGLEFLIYFQGNSAPDKSGLPSDRFSAERTGGSVSTLTIQRTQQEDSAVYLCASSWWGQSTDTQYFGPGTRLTVL.